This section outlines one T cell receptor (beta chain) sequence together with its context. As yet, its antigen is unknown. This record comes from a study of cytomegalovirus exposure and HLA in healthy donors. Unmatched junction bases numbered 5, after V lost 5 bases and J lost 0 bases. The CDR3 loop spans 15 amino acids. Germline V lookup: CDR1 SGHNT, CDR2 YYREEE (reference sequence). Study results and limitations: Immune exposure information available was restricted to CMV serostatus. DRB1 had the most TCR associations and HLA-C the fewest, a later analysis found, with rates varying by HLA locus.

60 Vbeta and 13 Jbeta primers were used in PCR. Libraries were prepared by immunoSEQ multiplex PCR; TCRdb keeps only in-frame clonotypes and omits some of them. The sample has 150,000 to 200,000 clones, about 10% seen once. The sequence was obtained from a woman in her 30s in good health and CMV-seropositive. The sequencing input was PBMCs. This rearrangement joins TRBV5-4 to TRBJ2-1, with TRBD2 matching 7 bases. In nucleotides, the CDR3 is TGTGCCAGCAGACCTGGGGGGGGCTCCTACAATGAGCAGTTCTTC. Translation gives CASRPGGGSYNEQFF.